A selection of T cell receptor beta chains follows, all from one sample in a study of a mutant IDH1 vaccine in newly diagnosed glioma. Their cognate antigens are unknown. Libraries were prepared by immunoSEQ multiplex PCR; TCRdb keeps only in-frame clonotypes and omits some of them. Among about 61,000 clones listed, 75% to 90% were seen once. The sample in question was PBMCs, obtained from a glioma patient whose treatment included an IDH1 peptide vaccine. These receptors were obtained from a man between 50 and 59 years old with glioma. Both conserved end residues are part of each CDR3.

CDR3 protein: CASSFIRTGELFF
CDR3 length: 13
J gene: TRBJ2-2
V gene: TRBV28

CDR3 protein: CASSPRGTYNEQFF
CDR3 length: 14
J gene: TRBJ2-1
V gene: TRBV19

CDR3 protein: CASSGLGQPQHF
CDR3 length: 12
J gene: TRBJ1-5
V gene: TRBV19

CDR3 protein: CASSFRLDSGSGETQYF
CDR3 length: 17
J gene: TRBJ2-5
V gene: TRBV7-9

CDR3 protein: CASTPRGQGGVEQYF
CDR3 length: 15
J gene: TRBJ2-7
V gene: TRBV5-1

CDR3 protein: CAAQAAGTYEQYF
CDR3 length: 13
J gene: .
V gene: TRBV6-5

CDR3 protein: CASSFGRETQYF
CDR3 length: 12
J gene: TRBJ2-5
V gene: TRBV5-6

CDR3 protein: CASSLSVTHNEKLFF
CDR3 length: 15
J gene: TRBJ1-4
V gene: TRBV27

CDR3 protein: CASSFFMEQASYEQYF
CDR3 length: 16
J gene: TRBJ2-7
V gene: TRBV5-5

CDR3 protein: CASSVGGLSYNEQFF
CDR3 length: 15
J gene: TRBJ2-1
V gene: TRBV9

CDR3 protein: CASSYQTGFEKLFF
CDR3 length: 14
J gene: TRBJ1-4
V gene: TRBV6-6

CDR3 protein: CASSQDPYRGNEQYF
CDR3 length: 15
J gene: TRBJ2-7
V gene: TRBV4-1

CDR3 protein: CASSDLGGEQYF
CDR3 length: 12
J gene: TRBJ2-7
V gene: TRBV5-6

CDR3 protein: CASSVGENRGRAGELFF
CDR3 length: 17
J gene: TRBJ2-2
V gene: TRBV9

CDR3 protein: CASTGTGDSPLHF
CDR3 length: 13
J gene: TRBJ1-6
V gene: TRBV19

CDR3 protein: CAWSAGQMDQPQHF
CDR3 length: 14
J gene: TRBJ1-5
V gene: TRBV30

CDR3 protein: CASSSGTGRYNEQFF
CDR3 length: 15
J gene: TRBJ2-1
V gene: TRBV5-1

CDR3 protein: CASSRGGDLYEQYF
CDR3 length: 14
J gene: TRBJ2-7
V gene: TRBV7-2

CDR3 protein: CAISESIAETYEQYF
CDR3 length: 15
J gene: TRBJ2-7
V gene: TRBV10-3

CDR3 protein: CASSVLAGSSYNEQFF
CDR3 length: 16
J gene: TRBJ2-1
V gene: TRBV6-4

CDR3 protein: CASSLDASGGTYNEQFF
CDR3 length: 17
J gene: TRBJ2-1
V gene: TRBV5-6

CDR3 protein: CASRKSGRAYITDTQYF
CDR3 length: 17
J gene: TRBJ2-3
V gene: TRBV27

CDR3 protein: CAWSRGLRPGEQFF
CDR3 length: 14
J gene: TRBJ2-1
V gene: TRBV30

CDR3 protein: CSVVRDATDTQYF
CDR3 length: 13
J gene: TRBJ2-3
V gene: TRBV29-1

CDR3 protein: CASSDMRTSGSGEQYF
CDR3 length: 16
J gene: TRBJ2-7
V gene: TRBV4-1

CDR3 protein: CASSRYGGNTEAFF
CDR3 length: 14
J gene: TRBJ1-1
V gene: TRBV11-1

CDR3 protein: CASSVGGDTDTQYF
CDR3 length: 14
J gene: TRBJ2-3
V gene: TRBV9

CDR3 protein: CARSLAEGRCPMWIF
CDR3 length: 15
J gene: TRBJ1-1
V gene: TRBV7-5

CDR3 protein: CASSSRGLTHEQYF
CDR3 length: 14
J gene: TRBJ2-7
V gene: TRBV7-9

CDR3 protein: CAGGGGNEQFF
CDR3 length: 11
J gene: TRBJ2-1
V gene: TRBV2

CDR3 protein: CASSLASGGRDQPQHF
CDR3 length: 16
J gene: TRBJ1-5
V gene: TRBV5-6

CDR3 protein: CASSVGGGEQYF
CDR3 length: 12
J gene: TRBJ2-7
V gene: TRBV9

CDR3 protein: CASSRRGSASRPDTQYF
CDR3 length: 17
J gene: TRBJ2-3
V gene: TRBV5-6

CDR3 protein: CASNPGTGFQGTQYF
CDR3 length: 15
J gene: TRBJ2-3
V gene: TRBV5-6

CDR3 protein: CASSPDRVGKLFF
CDR3 length: 13
J gene: TRBJ1-4
V gene: TRBV7-9

CDR3 protein: CASSQGQGHEQYF
CDR3 length: 13
J gene: TRBJ2-7
V gene: TRBV19

CDR3 protein: CASSRTGGEQTQYF
CDR3 length: 14
J gene: TRBJ2-5
V gene: TRBV5-4

CDR3 protein: CASSQDRAQDEQFF
CDR3 length: 14
J gene: TRBJ2-1
V gene: TRBV4-3

CDR3 protein: CASSLDPRDTQYF
CDR3 length: 13
J gene: TRBJ2-3
V gene: TRBV7-9

CDR3 protein: CASSVNSGAHTEAFF
CDR3 length: 15
J gene: TRBJ1-1
V gene: TRBV9

CDR3 protein: CASSPQGGYTEAFF
CDR3 length: 14
J gene: TRBJ1-1
V gene: TRBV6-5

CDR3 protein: CSASHREEAFF
CDR3 length: 11
J gene: TRBJ1-1
V gene: TRBV20-1

CDR3 protein: CASSPPGQSYEQYF
CDR3 length: 14
J gene: TRBJ2-7
V gene: TRBV18

CDR3 protein: CASGPIATYEQYF
CDR3 length: 13
J gene: TRBJ2-7
V gene: TRBV27

CDR3 protein: CAWSVSSNNQPQHF
CDR3 length: 14
J gene: TRBJ1-5
V gene: TRBV30

CDR3 protein: CASSSRLAGGTDNEQFF
CDR3 length: 17
J gene: TRBJ2-1
V gene: TRBV27